These T cell receptor beta chains were read from a single sample in a study of blood T cell repertoires in COVID-19. Clones were read by immunoSEQ multiplex PCR, and TCRdb kept only the in-frame ones, dropping some. The sample includes some 83,000 clones, 72% of them seen just once. The sample taken for sequencing was peripheral blood. These receptor sequences come from a woman of 80 years or more with acute or convalescent COVID-19. Each CDR3 is given with its conserved first and last residue. Each record gives: CDR3 protein, CDR3 DNA, V gene, D gene, J gene, clone size. A D gene is named only where the DNA matches it firmly. The size of a clone is reported for some rows only, either as once, few or many, or as a class for expanded clones.

CDR3: CAISGQGETQYF
DNA: TGTGCCATCAGTGGACAGGGAGAGACCCAGTACTTC
V: TRBV10-3
D: TRBD1
J: TRBJ2-5
size: .

CDR3: CASSIWRGVSDTEAFF
DNA: TGTGCCAGTAGTATCTGGAGGGGCGTCTCGGACACTGAAGCTTTCTTT
V: TRBV19
D: .
J: TRBJ1-1
size: once

CDR3: CASSLPTGYEKLFF
DNA: TGTGCCAGCAGCTTGCCGACCGGGTATGAAAAACTGTTTTTT
V: TRBV5-8
D: .
J: TRBJ1-4
size: few

CDR3: CASGPWTSQETQYF
DNA: TGTGCCAGCGGACCATGGACATCGCAAGAGACCCAGTACTTC
V: TRBV6-6
D: .
J: TRBJ2-5
size: .

CDR3: CASSPPGLRVFRLFF
DNA: TGTGCCAGCTCACCACCGGGACTGAGGGTTTTTAGGCTGTTTTTT
V: TRBV18
D: .
J: TRBJ1-4
size: .

CDR3: CASSLDKVQGNEKLFF
DNA: TGTGCCAGCAGCTTGGATAAGGTACAGGGAAATGAAAAACTGTTTTTT
V: TRBV5-5
D: .
J: TRBJ1-4
size: .

CDR3: CASSTGARQPQHF
DNA: TGTGCCAGCAGCACAGGGGCCCGGCAGCCCCAGCATTTT
V: TRBV6-5
D: TRBD1
J: TRBJ1-5
size: .

CDR3: CASSLIQGAPTTEAFF
DNA: TGTGCCAGCAGCCTGATACAGGGGGCGCCGACCACTGAAGCTTTCTTT
V: TRBV7-9
D: TRBD1
J: TRBJ1-1
size: once

CDR3: CASSLVASGGTKTQYF
DNA: TGTGCCAGCAGCTTAGTGGCTAGCGGGGGGACGAAAACCCAGTACTTC
V: TRBV7-2
D: TRBD2
J: TRBJ2-5
size: .

CDR3: CASGLRVTSEDTQYF
DNA: TGTGCTAGTGGTCTGAGGGTCACATCCGAAGATACGCAGTATTTT
V: TRBV12-5
D: .
J: TRBJ2-3
size: .

CDR3: CASSPARGRQETQYF
DNA: TGTGCCAGCAGCCCCGCAAGGGGCCGCCAAGAGACCCAGTACTTC
V: TRBV5-6
D: .
J: TRBJ2-5
size: .

CDR3: CAWSHIAGFQETQYF
DNA: TGTGCCTGGAGTCACATAGCGGGGTTCCAAGAGACCCAGTACTTC
V: TRBV30
D: TRBD2
J: TRBJ2-5
size: .

CDR3: CASSPRTAGNTEAFF
DNA: TGTGCCAGCAGCCCCAGGACAGCAGGTAACACTGAAGCTTTCTTT
V: TRBV5-4
D: .
J: TRBJ1-1
size: .

CDR3: CASRHRYRTNNYGYTF
DNA: TGTGCCAGCAGGCACCGGTACAGGACCAATAACTATGGCTACACCTTC
V: TRBV28
D: .
J: TRBJ1-2
size: .

CDR3: CASSLGGLYDGYTF
DNA: TGCGCCAGCAGCTTGGGGGGACTATACGATGGCTACACCTTC
V: TRBV5-1
D: .
J: TRBJ1-2
size: .

CDR3: CASSVAGSREKLFF
DNA: TGTGCCAGCAGCGTAGCCGGGAGCAGGGAAAAACTGTTTTTT
V: TRBV7-8
D: .
J: TRBJ1-4
size: .

CDR3: CSAPLGDTQYF
DNA: TGCAGTGCTCCTCTAGGAGATACGCAGTATTTT
V: TRBV20-1
D: .
J: TRBJ2-3
size: once

CDR3: CASRVGQGAHQPQHF
DNA: TGTGCCAGCAGGGTCGGACAGGGGGCCCATCAGCCCCAGCATTTT
V: TRBV2
D: TRBD1
J: TRBJ1-5
size: few

CDR3: CAISDKQGRAEKLFF
DNA: TGTGCCATCAGTGATAAGCAGGGGAGGGCAGAAAAACTGTTTTTT
V: TRBV10-3
D: .
J: TRBJ1-4
size: .

CDR3: CASSLVRGSPLHF
DNA: TGCGCCAGCAGCTTGGTACGGGGTTCACCCCTCCACTTT
V: TRBV5-1
D: .
J: TRBJ1-6
size: .

CDR3: CASSPRGEGPQHF
DNA: TGTGCCAGCAGTCCACGTGGGGAGGGGCCCCAGCATTTT
V: TRBV27
D: .
J: TRBJ1-5
size: .

CDR3: CASSVAGQGVYTF
DNA: TGTGCCAGCAGTGTAGCGGGACAGGGGGTCTACACCTTC
V: TRBV27
D: TRBD1
J: TRBJ1-2
size: .

CDR3: CAWSERLLYEQYF
DNA: TGTGCCTGGAGTGAGCGATTGCTCTACGAGCAGTACTTC
V: TRBV30
D: .
J: TRBJ2-7
size: few

CDR3: CASSQDGSVEAFF
DNA: TGCGCCAGCAGCCAAGATGGTTCGGTTGAAGCTTTCTTT
V: TRBV4-3
D: .
J: TRBJ1-1
size: .